This T cell receptor beta chain was recovered during a study of OX40 agonist ivuxolimab in advanced cancers. Study-level background: The costimulatory receptor OX40 (CD134) was targeted by ivuxolimab, a fully human IgG2 agonistic monoclonal antibody. The paper covers the monotherapy dose-escalation part of the phase I ivuxolimab trial, which included N ≈ 54 patients. Partial responses occurred in three dose-escalation patients, of whom one had hepatocellular carcinoma and two had cutaneous melanoma. Of the approximately 50 dose-escalation patients, hepatocellular carcinoma was present in about 20, melanoma in approximately 15, renal cell carcinoma in 9 and head and neck cancer in 9. The point of sequencing TCRbeta in the periphery was to test whether ivuxolimab changed TCR sequence diversity and drove clonal T-cell expansion. In the dose-escalation cohort, 82.7% of patients were male, and the mean age was around 60 years, with a range of about 20 to 79. Intravenous ivuxolimab was administered to patients every 2 weeks at six dose levels: 0.01, 0.1, 0.3, 1.5, 3 and 10 mg/kg. Prior anti-PD-1, anti-PD-L1 or anti-CTLA-4 therapy was permitted, and checkpoint inhibitors had been received by around 40% of dose-escalation patients.

The trial excluded patients who had a history of autoimmune disease or were on systemic immunosuppression. Peripheral blood for TCR sequencing was collected from all dose cohorts at baseline, on cycle 4 day 1, and on cycle 7 day 1. The samples were drawn from a first-in-human, open-label, multicenter phase I dose-escalation trial of ivuxolimab. The trial enrolled adults with locally advanced or metastatic head and neck squamous cell, hepatocellular, melanoma or renal cell carcinoma. Before TCR sequencing, CD4+ T cells and CD8+ T cells from peripheral blood were sorted into separate populations. With respect to this clone: The target of this receptor is not known. No qualities accompany the bases; no much larger clone lies one base away.

V is clipped by 2 bases and J by 0 bases, and the sequence between their germline boundaries is 17 bases long. The CDR3 spans 17 residues, from the cysteine through the phenylalanine. Kept here is only the CDR3 DNA, which spans 51 bases and is read in frame from base 1. CDR1 and CDR2 are read off the germline V gene as SGHTA and FQGNSA. To sequence the TCRbeta CDR3 region, genomic DNA was isolated from the sorted cells. TCRbeta CDR3 regions were sequenced using the immunoSEQ Assay. What TCRdb holds here is the immuneACCESS table cut down to in-frame rearrangements. Part of the clones is not present; checked against another copy, under half of the missing clones reflect an unresolved V gene, and the others are unexplained. This sample is represented by about 94,000 clones; approximately 94% of them were singletons. 0.15% to 0.2% of the sample belongs to the ten largest clones. General findings and caveats noted by the study authors: The antigen specificity of the clonally expanded peripheral T cells was not determined. Partial responders in the 0.1-3.0 mg/kg groups had among the lowest normalized peripheral clonal expansion, especially among CD8+ T cells. After ivuxolimab, more expanded clones were found on average in CD8+ T cells than in CD4+ T cells. Low levels of normalized T-cell clonal expansion were also seen in some patients who did not respond. Clonal expansion of both CD4+ and CD8+ blood T cells was observed from baseline to week 6 at doses 0.1 to 3.0 mg/kg.

The input for sequencing was CD4+ or CD8+ T cells sorted from blood, taken in a trial of the OX40 agonist ivuxolimab. The V and J genes are TRBV7-2 and TRBJ2-7, with no reliable assignment of the D segment. This sequence originates from an adult with an advanced solid tumor such as melanoma, head and neck, liver or kidney cancer. The sequenced DNA: TGTGCCAGCAGCTTAAATAACGTCGCAGCGTCCTCCTACGAGCAGTACTTC. Translated, it reads CASSLNNVAASSYEQYF. The reference TRBV7-2 and TRBJ2-7 proteins fill in what lies around the CDR3, so the full variable domain reads GAGVSQSPSNKVTEKGKDVELRCDPISGHTALYWYRQSLGQGLEFLIYFQGNSAPDKSGLPSDRFSAERTGGSVSTLTIQRTQQEDSAVYLCASSLNNVAASSYEQYFGPGTRLTVT.